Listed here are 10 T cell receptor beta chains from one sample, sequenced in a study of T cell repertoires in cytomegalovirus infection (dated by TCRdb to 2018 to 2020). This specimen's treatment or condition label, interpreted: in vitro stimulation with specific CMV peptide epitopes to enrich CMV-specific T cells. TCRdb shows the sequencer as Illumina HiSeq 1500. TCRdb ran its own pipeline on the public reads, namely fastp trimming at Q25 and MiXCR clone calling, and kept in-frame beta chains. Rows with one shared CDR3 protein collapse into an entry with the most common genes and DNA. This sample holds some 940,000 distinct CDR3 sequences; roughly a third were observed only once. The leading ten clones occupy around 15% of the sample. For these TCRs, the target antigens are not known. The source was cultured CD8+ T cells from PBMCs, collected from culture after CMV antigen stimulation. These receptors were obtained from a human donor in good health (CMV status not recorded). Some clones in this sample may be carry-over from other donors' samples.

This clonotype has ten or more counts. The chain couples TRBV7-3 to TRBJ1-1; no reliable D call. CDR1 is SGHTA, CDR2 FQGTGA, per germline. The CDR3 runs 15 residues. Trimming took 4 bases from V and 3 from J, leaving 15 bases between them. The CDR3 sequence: CASSSLGGMDTEAFF. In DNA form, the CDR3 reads TGTGCCAGCAGCTCCCTGGGAGGGATGGACACTGAAGCTTTCTTT.

The CDR3 nucleotides are TGTGCCAGCAGCCTTTGGACTAGCGGGGGGCTCGCGAACACCGGGGAGCTGTTTTTT. Its translation: CASSLWTSGGLANTGELFF. The gene calls are TRBV9 and TRBJ2-2; 14 bases align to TRBD2. CDR1 and CDR2 (germline): SGDLS, YYNGEE. The CDR3 has 19 residues. V lost 4 bases and J lost 0; bases outside the gene matches: 8.

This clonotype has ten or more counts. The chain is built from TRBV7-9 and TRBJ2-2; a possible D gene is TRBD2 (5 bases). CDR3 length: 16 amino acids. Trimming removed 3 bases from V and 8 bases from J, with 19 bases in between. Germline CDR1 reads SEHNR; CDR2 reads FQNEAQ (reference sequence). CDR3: CASSFDLTIASGELFF. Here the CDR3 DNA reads TGTGCCAGCAGCTTCGACCTAACAATAGCGTCGGGGGAGCTGTTTTTT.

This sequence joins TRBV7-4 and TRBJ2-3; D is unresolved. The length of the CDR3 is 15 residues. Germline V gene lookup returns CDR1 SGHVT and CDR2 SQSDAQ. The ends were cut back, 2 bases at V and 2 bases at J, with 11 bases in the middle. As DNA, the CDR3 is TGTGCCAGCAGCTTAATAGTCGGCAACACAGATACGCAGTATTTT. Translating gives CASSLIVGNTDTQYF.

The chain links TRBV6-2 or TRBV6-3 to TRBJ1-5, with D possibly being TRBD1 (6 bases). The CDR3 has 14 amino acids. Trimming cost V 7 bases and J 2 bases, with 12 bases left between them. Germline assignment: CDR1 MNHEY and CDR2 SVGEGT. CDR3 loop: CASTPDSGNQPQHF. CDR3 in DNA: TGTGCCAGCACCCCGGACAGTGGCAATCAGCCCCAGCATTTT.

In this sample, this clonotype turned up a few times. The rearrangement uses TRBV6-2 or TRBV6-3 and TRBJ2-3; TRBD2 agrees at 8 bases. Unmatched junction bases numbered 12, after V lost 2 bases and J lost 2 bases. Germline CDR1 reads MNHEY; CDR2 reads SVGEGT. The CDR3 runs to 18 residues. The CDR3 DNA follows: TGTGCCAGCAGTTACCCGGAGGTAGCGGGGAGCAACACAGATACGCAGTATTTT. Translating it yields CASSYPEVAGSNTDTQYF.

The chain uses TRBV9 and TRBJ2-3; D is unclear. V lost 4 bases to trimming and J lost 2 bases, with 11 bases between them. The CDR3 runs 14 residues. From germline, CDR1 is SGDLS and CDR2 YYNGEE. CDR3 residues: CASSPLRPTDTQYF. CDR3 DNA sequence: TGTGCCAGCAGCCCCCTAAGACCCACAGATACGCAGTATTTT. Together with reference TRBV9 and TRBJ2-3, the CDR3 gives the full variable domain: DSGVTQTPKHLITATGQRVTLRCSPRSGDLSVYWYQQSLDQGLQFLIQYYNGEERAKGNILERFSAQQFPDLHSELNLSSLELGDSALYFCASSPLRPTDTQYFGPGTRLTVL.

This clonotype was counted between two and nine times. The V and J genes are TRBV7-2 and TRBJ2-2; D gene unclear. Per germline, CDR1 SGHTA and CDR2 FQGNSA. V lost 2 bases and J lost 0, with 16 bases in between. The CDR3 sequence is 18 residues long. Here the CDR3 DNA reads TGTGCCAGCAGCTTAAGTAGTCCAGACTTGGCGAACACCGGGGAGCTGTTTTTT. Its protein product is CASSLSSPDLANTGELFF.

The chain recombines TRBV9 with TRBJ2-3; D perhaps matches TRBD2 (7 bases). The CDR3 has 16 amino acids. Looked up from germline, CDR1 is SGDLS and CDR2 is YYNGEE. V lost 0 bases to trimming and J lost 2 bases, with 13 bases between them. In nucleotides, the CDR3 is TGTGCCAGCAGCGTAGTTAGGGGGGGCACCACAGATACGCAGTATTTT. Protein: CASSVVRGGTTDTQYF.

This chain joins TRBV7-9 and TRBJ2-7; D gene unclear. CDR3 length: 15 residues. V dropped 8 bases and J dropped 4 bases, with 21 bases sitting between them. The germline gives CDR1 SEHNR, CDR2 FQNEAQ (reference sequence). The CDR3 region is CASGKPLPTPYEQYF. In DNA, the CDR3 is TGTGCCAGCGGAAAACCTCTCCCGACTCCGTACGAGCAGTACTTC.